Following are 19 T cell receptor beta chains from one sample sequenced in a study of T cell responses to AZD1222 COVID-19 vaccine. Sequenced by immunoSEQ multiplex PCR; TCRdb stores in-frame clones only, minus some. The sample lists approximately 82,000 clones; 90% to 95% were seen once. The source material was peripheral blood, sampled on day 0 of AZD1222 vaccination. The source of these receptors is an adult in good health.

This clone was seen once. The gene calls are TRBV4-3 and TRBJ2-4; D remains unclear. The V gene lost 0 bases and the J gene lost 3 bases, with 18 bases spanning the gap. Looked up from germline, CDR1 is LGHNA and CDR2 is YSLEER. The CDR3 runs 18 residues. CDR3 amino acids: CASSQERGRRYGKNIQYF. CDR3 coding DNA: TGCGCCAGCAGCCAAGAGAGAGGCCGCCGGTACGGCAAAAACATTCAGTACTTC.

The genes are TRBV6-6 and TRBJ1-5; tentatively, D is TRBD1 (5 bases). V gave up 5 bases and J gave up 4 bases, with 15 bases separating them. Looked up from germline, CDR1 is MNHNY and CDR2 is SVGAGI (reference sequence). The CDR3 has 15 residues. CDR3 sequence: CASSAFQGPNQPQHF. For the CDR3, the DNA is TGTGCCAGCAGTGCTTTTCAGGGACCTAATCAGCCCCAGCATTTT.

The chain carries TRBV7-2 and TRBJ2-1; D is undetermined. The ends were cut back, 5 bases at V and 0 bases at J, with 11 bases in the middle. Germline CDR1 and CDR2: SGHTA and FQGNSA. CDR3 length: 15 residues. The CDR3 bases are TGTGCCAGCAGCCCCGGCGGAGCCTCCTACAATGAGCAGTTCTTC. It encodes CASSPGGASYNEQFF.

This clone was picked up one time. The V and J genes are TRBV18 and TRBJ1-3; perhaps TRBD1 as D (5 bases). CDR3 length: 16 amino acids. V lost 0 bases, J lost 7 bases, and 16 bases lay in between. Per germline, CDR1 KGHSH and CDR2 LQKENI. CDR3: CASSPPAAGISNTIYF. The CDR3 region has the DNA TGTGCCAGCTCACCACCGGCGGCAGGGATCTCGAACACCATATATTTT.

The chain carries TRBV5-1 and TRBJ1-4; the match to TRBD1 covers 8 bases. V was pared by 4 bases and J by 8 bases, with 13 bases of the junction left unmatched. This CDR3 is 16 amino acids long. Looked up from germline, CDR1 is SGHRS and CDR2 is YFSETQ. Written as DNA, the CDR3 is TGCGCCAGCAGCATCCTAGGACAGGGCCTAGGCGAAAAACTGTTTTTT. It encodes CASSILGQGLGEKLFF. Together with reference TRBV5-1 and TRBJ1-4, the CDR3 gives the full variable domain: KAGVTQTPRYLIKTRGQQVTLSCSPISGHRSVSWYQQTPGQGLQFLFEYFSETQRNKGNFPGRFSGRQFSNSRSEMNVSTLELGDSALYLCASSILGQGLGEKLFFGSGTQLSVL.

The chain joins TRBV11-2 to TRBJ1-1; D gene ambiguous. This CDR3 is 12 amino acids long. Germline CDR1 SGHAT, CDR2 FQNNGV. The V end was cut by 3 bases, the J end by 7 bases, with 9 bases between. CDR3 amino acids: CASSFTRGEAFF. Written as DNA, the CDR3 is TGTGCCAGCAGCTTTACCCGTGGTGAAGCTTTCTTT.

The V gene is TRBV10-3, the J gene TRBJ1-2; possibly TRBD1 for D (5 bases). The CDR3 is 12 amino acids. The germline CDR1 and CDR2 sequences are ENHRY and SYGVKD. The V end lost 4 bases, the J end lost 6 bases, and 9 bases lay between the germline ends. CDR3 sequence: CAISGRGDGYTF. The CDR3 bases are TGTGCCATCAGTGGGCGGGGGGATGGCTACACCTTC.

The chain carries TRBV9 and TRBJ1-2, with 11 nucleotides matching TRBD1. In germline, CDR1 is SGDLS, CDR2 YYNGEE. CDR3 length: 15 amino acids. The ends lost 3 bases at V and 5 bases at J; junction bases unmatched: 6. The DNA for the CDR3 is TGTGCCAGCAGCGCCATTGGACAGGGGGCGTATGGCTACACCTTC. It specifies CASSAIGQGAYGYTF. Filled out from reference TRBV9 and TRBJ1-2, the complete variable domain reads DSGVTQTPKHLITATGQRVTLRCSPRSGDLSVYWYQQSLDQGLQFLIQYYNGEERAKGNILERFSAQQFPDLHSELNLSSLELGDSALYFCASSAIGQGAYGYTFGSGTRLTVV.

The chain joins TRBV9 to TRBJ1-4; the D is unclear. Germline-derived CDR1 and CDR2 are SGDLS and YYNGEE. Trimming removed 0 bases at V and 8 bases at J, with 11 bases between. The CDR3 is 14 amino acids. CDR3 in DNA: TGTGCCAGCAGCGTAGCTACGAGTAGCGAAAAACTGTTTTTT. Protein sequence: CASSVATSSEKLFF.

This sequence joins TRBV18 and TRBJ2-7; 13 positions agree with TRBD2. Germline V gives CDR1 KGHSH, CDR2 LQKENI. V shed 4 bases, J shed 0 bases, and the junction held 3 bases outside the gene matches. CDR3 length: 16 amino acids. The CDR3 sequence is CASSRTSGGLSYEQYF. As DNA, the CDR3 is TGTGCCAGCTCACGGACTAGCGGGGGCCTCTCCTACGAGCAGTACTTC.

This chain joins TRBV4-1 and TRBJ2-7; 7 bases line up with TRBD1. CDR3 size: 15 residues. Germline V CDR1 and CDR2: MGHRA, YSYEKL. The V segment lost 4 bases and the J segment 5 bases; nucleotides outside the gene matches: 11. CDR3 nucleotide sequence: TGCGCCAGCAGCCCACAAAAGGGGGCGGGCCACGAGCAGTACTTC. Amino acid sequence: CASSPQKGAGHEQYF.

The rearrangement uses TRBV5-6 and TRBJ1-4; possibly TRBD1 for D (5 bases). CDR1 and CDR2 from the germline V gene are SGHDT and YYEEEE. Trimming removed 5 bases from V and 5 bases from J, with 19 bases in between. There are 16 residues in the CDR3. The CDR3 protein is CASSPRGGSLNEKLFF. CDR3 bases: TGTGCCAGCAGTCCCCGGGGGGGGTCTTTAAATGAAAAACTGTTTTTT.

CDR3 bases: TGTGCCAGCGGTACTCTAGCGGCAACCACAGATACGCAGTATTTT. Translating gives CASGTLAATTDTQYF. The rearrangement links TRBV13 to TRBJ2-3; 7 nucleotides agree with TRBD2. CDR1 is PRHDT and CDR2 is FYEKMQ in the germline V gene (reference sequence). The CDR3 spans 15 residues. Trimming removed 8 bases from V and 2 bases from J; junction bases left unmatched: 10.

The chain has TRBV9 and TRBJ2-5; 8 nucleotides align to TRBD2. With 4 bases clipped from V and 5 bases from J, the junction kept 4 bases outside the gene matches. CDR1 is SGDLS, CDR2 YYNGEE, per germline. The CDR3 runs 13 residues. The CDR3: CASSRGGFETQYF. CDR3 bases: TGTGCCAGCAGCCGGGGGGGTTTTGAGACCCAGTACTTC.

This clone was found a few times. J is TRBJ1-2 and V is TRBV5-4; D may be TRBD1 (6 bases). Germline CDR1 and CDR2: SGHNT and YYREEE (reference sequence). The CDR3 is 14 residues long. V was trimmed by 3 bases and J by 7 bases, leaving 16 bases between them. CDR3 amino acids: CASSWIGQPGGYTF. CDR3 coding DNA: TGTGCCAGCAGCTGGATTGGACAGCCCGGTGGCTACACCTTC.

J is TRBJ1-2 and V is TRBV6-4; 10 nucleotides match TRBD1. The CDR3 runs 15 residues. Per germline, CDR1 MRHNA and CDR2 SNTAGT. J was trimmed by 7 bases and V by 6 bases; bases with no gene match: 11. DNA for the CDR3: TGTGCCAGCAGCGGATCCGACAGGGGGCAGTTTGGCTACACCTTC. Its protein product is CASSGSDRGQFGYTF.

The chain is built from TRBV3-1 (or the pseudogene TRBV3-2) and TRBJ1-3; 7 nucleotides agree with TRBD1. The CDR3 length is 15 residues. CDR1 and CDR2 from the germline V gene are LGHDT and YNNKEL (reference sequence). J was trimmed by 4 bases and V by 3 bases; bases with no gene match: 6. The DNA for the CDR3 is TGTGCCAGCAGCCAGGACAGGCGGGGAGGAAACACCATATATTTT. This encodes CASSQDRRGGNTIYF.

J is TRBJ1-5 and V is TRBV12-5; the match to TRBD1 covers 9 bases. J gave up 0 bases and V 0 bases, and 6 bases lay outside the gene matches. The CDR3 is 18 residues long. Germline loops: CDR1 LGHNT, CDR2 FRNRAP. The CDR3 protein is CASGLVGQGKYSNQPQHF. In nucleotides, the CDR3 is TGTGCTAGTGGTTTGGTAGGACAGGGGAAATATAGCAATCAGCCCCAGCATTTT. The full variable domain, with the rest looked up from reference TRBV12-5 and TRBJ1-5, is DARVTQTPRHKVTEMGQEVTMRCQPILGHNTVFWYRQTMMQGLELLAYFRNRAPLDDSGMPKDRFSAEMPDATLATLKIQPSEPRDSAVYFCASGLVGQGKYSNQPQHFGDGTRLSIL.

This clone came up a few times. V and J are TRBV9 and TRBJ1-6; no definite D call. The CDR3 has 14 amino acids. V lost 5 bases and J lost 7, with 13 bases in between. Germline V gene data show CDR1 as SGDLS and CDR2 as YYNGEE. The CDR3 region is CASSVSGLNSPLHF. The CDR3 DNA follows: TGTGCCAGCAGTGTATCCGGGCTAAATTCACCCCTCCACTTT.